This T cell receptor (beta chain) was found in a study of blood T cell repertoires in COVID-19. The CDR3 length is 13 residues. Germline V lookup: CDR1 SGHTA, CDR2 FQGNSA. Trimming left V 0 bases short and J 10 bases short, with 10 bases between. Generated by immunoSEQ multiplex PCR, the TCRdb table keeps only in-frame clones and is missing some. This sample has approximately 360,000 clones, with 83% found just once. Membership in each cohort depended on participant-reported clinical history. In Cohort 3, a recovered donor had either two negative PCRs, clearance, or symptom resolution. This TCR came from a woman in her 50s who had recovered from COVID-19. The chain combines TRBV7-2 with TRBJ2-1, with D possibly matching TRBD2 (5 bases). The specimen sequenced was PBMCs or T cells enriched from blood (not recorded which). The CDR3 DNA is TGTGCCAGCAGCTTAGCCCATGGAGGCGAGCAGTTCTTC. Protein sequence: CASSLAHGGEQFF. Combining the CDR3 with reference TRBV7-2 and TRBJ2-1 gives the whole variable domain GAGVSQSPSNKVTEKGKDVELRCDPISGHTALYWYRQSLGQGLEFLIYFQGNSAPDKSGLPSDRFSAERTGGSVSTLTIQRTQQEDSAVYLCASSLAHGGEQFFGPGTRLTVL.